The TCR beta chain described here comes from a study of cytomegalovirus exposure and HLA in healthy donors. On this clone itself: Its antigen is as yet unknown.

Use of 60 Vbeta and 13 Jbeta primers characterized the PCR. Libraries were prepared by immunoSEQ multiplex PCR; TCRdb keeps only in-frame clonotypes and omits some of them. In the table there are about 170,000 clones, around 85% of which are singletons. General study results and limits: Clonal expansion, a later analysis showed, was greater in HLA-associated TCR beta chains than in equally common others.

With 7 bases clipped from V and 0 bases from J, the junction kept 15 bases outside the gene matches. The V gene's germline CDR1 is SGHRS and CDR2 YFSETQ. The CDR3 loop spans 19 amino acids. Sequencing input: PBMCs. This receptor was identified in a boy between 2 and 10 years old in good health and CMV-seronegative. V gene TRBV5-1 combines with J gene TRBJ2-1, with 11 bases lining up with TRBD2. CDR3: CASFGTSGYQGASYNEQFF. CDR3 DNA sequence: TGCGCCAGCTTCGGGACTAGCGGTTACCAAGGGGCCTCCTACAATGAGCAGTTCTTC.